This T cell receptor beta chain stems from a study of shared clonotypes between healthy human individuals. Study-wide results and caveats: Generally, naive subsets came out with larger estimated richness than memory subsets.

About this clone itself: The antigen is unknown.

The assay was immunoSEQ multiplex PCR, and TCRdb's table has in-frame clones only and misses some. Of around 1.4 million clones listed, around 98.5% are singletons. The trim removed 5 bases at V and 4 bases at J, leaving 6 bases unmatched. Germline-derived CDR1 and CDR2 are KGHSH and LQKENI. The CDR3 has 15 amino acids. The sequencing input was naive CD4+ T cells sorted from blood. The subset here: CD45RA+ positively selected. The origin of this receptor is a man aged 30 to 45 in good health. The genes are TRBV18 and TRBJ2-3; 10 bases line up with TRBD2. Here the CDR3 reads CASSSQREGPDTQYF. Here the CDR3 DNA reads TGTGCCAGCTCATCCCAGCGGGAGGGGCCAGATACGCAGTATTTT.